This section outlines one TCR beta chain sequence together with its context. The trim removed 2 bases at V and 2 bases at J, leaving 3 bases unmatched. There are 17 residues in the CDR3. In germline, CDR1 is MNHEY, CDR2 SVGEGT. This sample is part of a study of blood T cell repertoires in COVID-19. Across the whole study: Whether acute or convalescent, the COVID-19 samples came from the United States, Italy and Spain. Sample material is recorded as cDNA or gDNA derived from T cells, B-cell-depleted T cells, or PBMCs.

In the original analysis: Estimation of nucleated cell counts was performed using reference gene primer amplification. The assay was immunoSEQ multiplex PCR, and TCRdb's table has in-frame clones only and misses some. D and trimming were read from the DNA, whereas the V and J calls and clone size are those reported in that table. Among about 120,000 clones listed, roughly 75% were seen once. Sequencing was carried out using peripheral blood. This receptor was obtained from a man aged 60 to 69 with active or convalescent COVID-19. V is TRBV6-2 or TRBV6-3 and J is TRBJ2-7; TRBD2 agrees at 16 bases. The CDR3 region is CASSYGTSGRATYEQYF. In nucleotides, the CDR3 is TGTGCCAGCAGTTACGGGACTAGCGGGAGGGCTACCTACGAGCAGTACTTC.